This record looks at one T cell receptor (beta chain) sequence and its context. One junction end does not reproduce the germline sequence, and a read error may be involved. RNA transcripts yielded amplified TCR beta CDR3 regions. Scientists carried out first-round RT-PCR using HTBI primers and then a second-round multiplex PCR. A single record per CDR3 protein comes from TCRdb applying MiXCR to the multiplex PCR reads. The table has roughly 400,000 distinct CDR3 sequences, just over 15% seen once; the top ten hold roughly 7%. The sample originates from a study of Graves' ophthalmopathy and Graves' hyperthyroidism. Only newly diagnosed hyperthyroidism patients aged 18 to 65, with under 2 months' duration, were enrolled. Per the germline V gene, CDR1 is DFQATT and CDR2 is SNEGSKA (reference sequence). The CDR3 is 13 residues long.

This TCR derives from a woman aged 18-30 years with stable Graves' hyperthyroidism. Material: peripheral blood. J is TRBJ1-1 and V is TRBV20-1; D unclear. CDR3 DNA: TGCAGTGTTAGACCGAGGACCAACACTGAAGCTTTCTTT. As protein: CSVRPRTNTEAFF.